This T cell receptor (beta chain) appears in the sequencing data of a study of control samples from healthy donors and cancer patients. The method was immunoSEQ multiplex PCR; TCRdb's version includes in-frame clones alone and lacks a portion of them. Of over 45,000 clones listed, around 90% are singletons. Germline CDR1 and CDR2: MNHEY and SVGAGI. The CDR3 covers 15 residues. V lost 2 bases and J 2 bases, leaving 10 bases between the germline ends. Sample: PBMCs. The source of this sequence is a man between 25 and 39 years old with colorectal cancer. The chain joins TRBV6-5 to TRBJ1-5; D is perhaps TRBD1 (5 bases). CDR3 protein: CASSYRGGGNQPQHF. The CDR3, as DNA: TGTGCCAGCAGTTACAGGGGAGGGGGCAATCAGCCCCAGCATTTT.